The clone carrying this T cell receptor beta chain was counted many times. The data were taken from a study of regulatory T cells in long-lasting Graves disease. Arm-PCR of CDR3 regions and iRepertoire HTBI primers were the basis on which TCR beta libraries were built. TCRdb itself ran the multiplex PCR reads through MiXCR, one entry per CDR3 protein. The table shows 350,000 to 500,000 distinct CDR3 sequences, with 12% to 15% occurring only once. The CDR3 totals 14 residues. The germline gives CDR1 SGHVS, CDR2 FNYEAQ. V was shortened by 5 bases and J by 5 bases, with 12 bases between the two germline ends. Time point of the sample: newly diagnosed GD, antithyroid drugs for less than 3 months. TCR sequences were obtained from RNA taken from PBMCs. The same data also contributed to another study, on T cells in Graves' hyperthyroidism and ophthalmopathy.

The TCR comes from a woman aged 45-65 years with Graves disease. V and J are TRBV7-6 and TRBJ2-2, with D maybe TRBD2 (5 bases). This material consisted of peripheral blood mononuclear cells (PBMCs), taken at new diagnosis, from a patient treated with antithyroid drugs. The CDR3 DNA reads TGTGCCAGCAGCGCCATCACGGGAACCGGGGAGCTGTTTTTT. Its translation: CASSAITGTGELFF.